This T cell receptor beta chain is from a study of T cells in Graves' hyperthyroidism and ophthalmopathy. The CDR3 loop spans 12 amino acids. Germline loops: CDR1 GTSNPN, CDR2 SVGIG (reference sequence). The V gene lost 0 bases and the J gene lost 9 bases, with 9 bases spanning the gap. Amplification of TCR beta CDR3 regions was performed using RNA transcripts as template. The HTBI primer set was used in a first-round RT-PCR of the TCR CDR3. TCRdb called the multiplex PCR reads again in MiXCR, with one record for every CDR3 protein. The top ten clones hold approximately 35% of a sample with around 300,000 distinct CDR3 sequences, roughly 19% of them seen once.

The chain is built from TRBV30 and TRBJ2-1; no firm D call. This receptor was identified in a man between 50 and 59 years old with Graves' ophthalmopathy. Sequenced sample: blood. CDR3 sequence (DNA): TGTGCCTGGAGTGTACGAAGGCTTGAGCAGTTCTTC. This encodes CAWSVRRLEQFF.